This T cell receptor (beta chain) was captured in a study of identical twins. From the 5' RACE reads, TCRdb called clonotypes with MiXCR, one entry per CDR3 protein. The repertoire consists of some 600,000 distinct CDR3 sequences, with just over 7% occurring once and the leading ten covering about 1.6%. Study-wide points: Where beta out-of-frame sequences were concerned, excess twin sharing was weaker.

No donor was unhealthy or non-Caucasian. Ten or more counts support this clonotype. The antigen is undetermined. V shed 1 base and J shed 4 bases, with 9 bases lying between them. CDR3 length: 14 residues. From germline, CDR1 is KGHDR and CDR2 SFDVKD. These data were likewise used in another study, on yellow fever vaccine responses in identical twins.

The sequenced material came from PBMCs. V usage is TRBV24-1 and J usage is TRBJ1-2; D unclear. The receptor was derived from a woman under 30 in good health. The CDR3 reads CATSDFSISYGYTF. CDR3 nucleotide sequence: TGTGCCACCAGTGATTTCAGTATTTCCTATGGCTACACCTTC.